This T cell receptor beta chain comes out of a study of blood T cell repertoires in COVID-19 (TCRdb year 2020). Study-level background: Samples from collaborators originated in the United States, Italy and Spain and spanned both the acute and convalescent phases of COVID-19. The material from the prospective study consisted of cDNA or gDNA derived from T cells, B-cell-depleted T cells, or PBMCs. The dataset comprised deeply sampled blood TCRbeta repertoires from subjects exposed to, actively infected with, or recovered from COVID-19. A freely available public database, intended as a resource for researchers studying the immune response to SARS-CoV-2, is where the repertoires were released. The samples were drawn from two sources: the first 160 participants of the ongoing ImmuneRACE study, and 1,254 subjects contributed by 6 global collaborators. The sample metadata nearly always contained a de-identified subject ID, COVID-19 status, age in years and sex. Where available, HLA class I and class II types were taken from metadata supplied by the sample provider and were not determined by assay-based typing.

Results and caveats for the whole study, not just this receptor: How much clinical and demographic metadata was included differed by source and by participant, and the metadata was provided uncurated.

Reading from cysteine to phenylalanine, the CDR3 counts 13 amino acids. Only CDR3 DNA is held: 39 bases, read in frame from base 1. As encoded in the germline V gene, CDR1 is KGHSH while CDR2 is LQKENI. The V end loses 6 bases and the J end loses 4 bases, and a stretch of 12 bases separates them. TCRbeta CDR3 regions were amplified from genomic DNA by means of the immunoSEQ Assay, a bias-controlled multiplex PCR. The paper's processing steps were these. The number of nucleated cells in each sample was estimated from the amplification of reference gene primers within the assay. To quantify the absolute abundance of each unique TCRbeta CDR3 rearrangement, sequence reads were collapsed and filtered. For each sample, productive Simpson clonality was calculated as the square root of Simpson's diversity index across productive rearrangements. TCRdb holds this immuneACCESS table with in-frame rearrangements only. Some clones are missing; in checked studies, unresolved V genes explain under half, and the rest has no known cause. D and trimming were read from the DNA, whereas the V and J calls and clone size are those reported in that table. The sample records a few hundred thousand clones, 84% of which are singletons. The ten most abundant clones make up approximately 9% of the sample.

About this clone: Its antigen is still unknown. No qualities accompany the bases; no much larger clone lies one base away.

Collaborating institutions collected whole blood in K2EDTA tubes following their own protocols. For TCRbeta analysis, collaborators shipped samples in one of three forms: frozen whole blood, isolated PBMCs, or DNA extracted from either of those sample types. Sequencing was performed on peripheral blood. The receptor's source is a human donor in a cohort sampled during active COVID-19. This receptor chain uses TRBV18 and TRBJ2-5, and possibly TRBD1, on 6 matching bases. The DNA sequence is TGTGCCAGCTCTGGGGGCATCTCAGAGACCCAGTACTTC. It specifies CASSGGISETQYF.